Below, 20 T cell receptor beta chains from the same sample are listed, as sequenced in a study of blood T cells in healthy people across ages. With a J-beta primer mix and a sample-barcoded 5' primer, a second PCR ran about 6 to 11 cycles. One entry per CDR3 protein, called by TCRdb with MiXCR from the 5' RACE reads. The repertoire holds about 1.1 million distinct CDR3 sequences, with roughly two fifths as singletons. Sequencing input: blood. Receptors were obtained from a young man in good health.

This clonotype was observed a handful of times. The chain employs TRBV28 and TRBJ2-6, with D unclear. CDR3 length equals 11 residues. Trimming cost V 5 bases and J 11 bases, with 7 bases left between them. From germline, CDR1 is MDHEN and CDR2 SYDVKM. The CDR3 bases are TGTGCCAGCAGTACTAAAGACGTCCTGACTTTC. Translation: CASSTKDVLTF.

The DNA of the CDR3 is TGTGCCAGCAACGGACAGGGGCCTAGCACAGATACGCAGTATTTT. It is translated as CASNGQGPSTDTQYF. The V gene is TRBV11-2, the J gene TRBJ2-3; 9 bases are a match to TRBD1. Germline V gene data show CDR1 as SGHAT and CDR2 as FQNNGV. This CDR3 region has 15 residues. The ends lost 7 bases at V and 0 bases at J; junction bases unmatched: 5.

This clonotype was seen more than once but under ten times. The V call is TRBV7-2, the J call TRBJ1-1; 7 nucleotides align to TRBD1. Germline CDR1 reads SGHTA; CDR2 reads FQGNSA. Trimming at V came to 5 bases and at J to 12 bases, leaving 9 bases not matched to a gene. The CDR3 runs 12 residues. The CDR3 DNA follows: TGTGCCAGCAGCCCGGCGGGACAGAGTCCTTTCTTT. This gives the protein CASSPAGQSPFF. The complete variable domain, with remaining parts taken from reference TRBV7-2 and TRBJ1-1, reads GAGVSQSPSNKVTEKGKDVELRCDPISGHTALYWYRQSLGQGLEFLIYFQGNSAPDKSGLPSDRFSAERTGGSVSTLTIQRTQQEDSAVYLCASSPAGQSPFFGQGTRLTVV.

The rearrangement uses TRBV10-3 and TRBJ1-5; D gene unclear. The CDR3 totals 16 residues. Between the trimmed V and J ends, which lost 2 bases and 2 bases, there was a span of 13 bases. Germline lookup yields CDR1 ENHRY and CDR2 SYGVKD. DNA for the CDR3: TGTGCCATCAGTGAGAGGGCCTCGATGGGCAATCAGCCCCAGCATTTT. Its translation: CAISERASMGNQPQHF.

About this clonotype itself: One junction end disagrees with the germline gene, perhaps due to a read error. J is TRBJ2-1 and V is TRBV7-2; no clear D gene. Germline values: CDR1 SGHTA, CDR2 FQGNSA. The CDR3 length is 14 residues. CDR3 nucleotide sequence: TGTGCCAGCGGCTTACCGGGTAGCTACAATGAGCAGTTCTTC. Protein product: CASGLPGSYNEQFF. The variable domain in full, with the rest retrieved from reference TRBV7-2 and TRBJ2-1, is GAGVSQSPSNKVTEKGKDVELRCDPISGHTALYWYRQSLGQGLEFLIYFQGNSAPDKSGLPSDRFSAERTGGSVSTLTIQRTQQEDSAVYLCASGLPGSYNEQFFGPGTRLTVL.

The chain links TRBV6-2 or TRBV6-3 to TRBJ1-2, with TRBD1 as a possible D gene (5 bases). CDR3 length equals 14 residues. CDR1 and CDR2 (germline): MNHEY, SVGEGT. Trimming cost V 0 bases and J 8 bases, with 13 bases left between them. CDR3 coding DNA: TGTGCCAGCAGTTACTCGTCCACGGGGGAAGGCTACACCTTC. Residues: CASSYSSTGEGYTF.

This chain joins TRBV7-2 and TRBJ2-3; D remains unclear. V was trimmed by 4 bases and J by 7 bases, leaving 9 bases between them. The CDR3 length is 12 residues. CDR1 SGHTA and CDR2 FQGNSA come from the germline V gene. The CDR3 protein is CASSSLSNTQYF. The CDR3 coding sequence is TGTGCCAGCAGCTCCTTGAGTAATACGCAGTATTTT.

In DNA, the CDR3 is TGTGCCAGCAGCCCCCGTGAAGGGCTTAGTGAAAAACTGTTTTTT. It encodes CASSPREGLSEKLFF. The chain has TRBV7-9 and TRBJ1-4; D gene uncertain. This CDR3 is built from 15 residues. Germline V CDR1 and CDR2: SEHNR, FQNEAQ (reference sequence). Deletions cut 5 bases from V and 7 bases from J, with 17 bases between.

This rearrangement joins TRBV10-2 to TRBJ1-1; weak D call: TRBD1 (5 bases). Germline V CDR1 and CDR2: WSHSY, SAAADI. The germline V and J ends were trimmed by 5 bases and 7 bases, with 20 bases remaining between them. The CDR3 is 15 residues long. The CDR3 reads CASSSSGSDLREAFF. CDR3 coding DNA: TGCGCCAGCAGTTCTTCAGGGTCGGATTTGCGTGAAGCTTTCTTT.

This clonotype was seen more than once but under ten times. The chain couples TRBV7-2 to TRBJ2-3; TRBD2 aligns across 11 bases. J gave up 8 bases and V 6 bases, and 10 bases lay outside the gene matches. CDR3 length equals 15 residues. Germline CDR1 reads SGHTA; CDR2 reads FQGNSA. CDR3 residues: CASSQDGLAGVTQYF. The CDR3 bases are TGTGCCAGCAGTCAAGACGGACTAGCGGGCGTTACGCAGTATTTT.

The chain recombines TRBV7-2 with TRBJ2-7, with 8 bases fitting TRBD2. The CDR3 is 15 residues long. Germline lookup yields CDR1 SGHTA and CDR2 FQGNSA. J was trimmed by 7 bases and V by 1 base; bases with no gene match: 9. The CDR3 region is CASSLEGTSPNEQYF. In DNA, the CDR3 is TGTGCCAGCAGCTTAGAAGGGACTAGTCCCAATGAGCAGTACTTC.

This chain joins TRBV5-6 and TRBJ1-4, with D possibly matching TRBD1 (5 bases). From germline, CDR1 is SGHDT and CDR2 YYEEEE. The CDR3 totals 15 residues. Trimming left V 9 bases short and J 6 bases short, with 21 bases between. CDR3 amino acids: CATYSLRGGDEKLFF. The CDR3 region has the DNA TGTGCCACATACAGTCTTCGGGGAGGGGATGAAAAACTGTTTTTT.

The J gene is TRBJ2-1, the V gene TRBV4-2; D gene uncertain. V was clipped by 0 bases and J by 8 bases, with 8 bases between them. The length of the CDR3 is 13 residues. CDR1 is LGHNA and CDR2 is YNFKEQ in the germline V gene. The CDR3 DNA follows: TGTGCCAGCAGCCAAGAGTTGCGCGATGAGCAGTTCTTC. It encodes CASSQELRDEQFF.

This rearrangement joins TRBV20-1 to TRBJ1-2; TRBD1 is a possible D gene (5 bases). Germline V gives CDR1 DFQATT, CDR2 SNEGSKA (reference sequence). Trimming cost V 1 base and J 8 bases, with 8 bases left between them. The CDR3 runs to 11 residues. The CDR3 bases are TGCAGTGCTAGAGGGGACGGCGGCTACACCTTC. Encoded protein: CSARGDGGYTF.

The J gene is TRBJ2-3, the V gene TRBV30; D ambiguous. Per the germline V gene, CDR1 is GTSNPN and CDR2 is SVGIG (reference sequence). Trimming shortened V by 2 bases and J by 0 bases, and 12 bases separated the two germline ends. The CDR3 spans 15 residues. The CDR3 DNA follows: TGTGCCTGGAGTCCCCCGTGGCCTAGCACAGATACGCAGTATTTT. This gives the protein CAWSPPWPSTDTQYF.

This sequence joins TRBV5-5 and TRBJ1-1; possible D gene TRBD1, 6 bases. Germline V gene lookup returns CDR1 SGHKS and CDR2 YYEKEE (reference sequence). V was clipped by 3 bases and J by 1 base, with 22 bases between them. The CDR3 loop spans 18 amino acids. The CDR3 DNA is TGTGCCAGCAGCTGGAAGGGGGAATCCGGAAGGGGGAACACTGAAGCTTTCTTT. It yields the protein CASSWKGESGRGNTEAFF. Combining the CDR3 with reference TRBV5-5 and TRBJ1-1 gives the whole variable domain DAGVTQSPTHLIKTRGQQVTLRCSPISGHKSVSWYQQVLGQGPQFIFQYYEKEERGRGNFPDRFSARQFPNYSSELNVNALLLGDSALYLCASSWKGESGRGNTEAFFGQGTRLTVV.

This clonotype was detected ten times or more. The rearrangement links TRBV29-1 to TRBJ2-1; perhaps TRBD1 as D (5 bases). CDR3 length: 15 residues. Deletions cut 5 bases from V and 8 bases from J, with 22 bases between. Germline loops: CDR1 SQVTM, CDR2 ANQGSEA. The CDR3 sequence is CSVLARTPKGDEQFF. The CDR3 DNA is TGCAGCGTTCTCGCTCGAACTCCAAAAGGGGATGAGCAGTTCTTC.

In this sample, this clonotype turned up a few times. The V gene is TRBV5-6, the J gene TRBJ2-7; D uncertain. The V and J ends lost 0 bases and 1 base respectively, with 8 bases between them. Germline V gives CDR1 SGHDT, CDR2 YYEEEE. The CDR3 loop spans 14 amino acids. In nucleotides, the CDR3 is TGTGCCAGCAGCTTGGGAAAAGGGTCCTACGAGCAGTACTTC. It is translated as CASSLGKGSYEQYF.

The chain joins TRBV21-1 to TRBJ1-6; the table assigns TRBD1, which was not confirmed against the DNA. TRBV21-1 represents a pseudogene. This CDR3 contains 16 residues. In DNA, the CDR3 is TGTGCCAGCTTCTGGTACTCCGGACAGAAGAATTCACCCCTCCACTTT. This codes for CASFWYSGQKNSPLHF.

This clonotype was counted many times. The chain links TRBV9 to TRBJ2-1; TRBD2 aligns across 12 bases. Germline V lookup: CDR1 SGDLS, CDR2 YYNGEE. This CDR3 has 15 residues. V dropped 3 bases and J dropped 2; count of bases not matched to a gene: 0. Written as DNA, the CDR3 is TGTGCCAGCAGCGCTAGCGGGGGGGCCTACAATGAGCAGTTCTTC. It translates to CASSASGGAYNEQFF. Together with reference TRBV9 and TRBJ2-1, the CDR3 gives the full variable domain: DSGVTQTPKHLITATGQRVTLRCSPRSGDLSVYWYQQSLDQGLQFLIQYYNGEERAKGNILERFSAQQFPDLHSELNLSSLELGDSALYFCASSASGGAYNEQFFGPGTRLTVL.